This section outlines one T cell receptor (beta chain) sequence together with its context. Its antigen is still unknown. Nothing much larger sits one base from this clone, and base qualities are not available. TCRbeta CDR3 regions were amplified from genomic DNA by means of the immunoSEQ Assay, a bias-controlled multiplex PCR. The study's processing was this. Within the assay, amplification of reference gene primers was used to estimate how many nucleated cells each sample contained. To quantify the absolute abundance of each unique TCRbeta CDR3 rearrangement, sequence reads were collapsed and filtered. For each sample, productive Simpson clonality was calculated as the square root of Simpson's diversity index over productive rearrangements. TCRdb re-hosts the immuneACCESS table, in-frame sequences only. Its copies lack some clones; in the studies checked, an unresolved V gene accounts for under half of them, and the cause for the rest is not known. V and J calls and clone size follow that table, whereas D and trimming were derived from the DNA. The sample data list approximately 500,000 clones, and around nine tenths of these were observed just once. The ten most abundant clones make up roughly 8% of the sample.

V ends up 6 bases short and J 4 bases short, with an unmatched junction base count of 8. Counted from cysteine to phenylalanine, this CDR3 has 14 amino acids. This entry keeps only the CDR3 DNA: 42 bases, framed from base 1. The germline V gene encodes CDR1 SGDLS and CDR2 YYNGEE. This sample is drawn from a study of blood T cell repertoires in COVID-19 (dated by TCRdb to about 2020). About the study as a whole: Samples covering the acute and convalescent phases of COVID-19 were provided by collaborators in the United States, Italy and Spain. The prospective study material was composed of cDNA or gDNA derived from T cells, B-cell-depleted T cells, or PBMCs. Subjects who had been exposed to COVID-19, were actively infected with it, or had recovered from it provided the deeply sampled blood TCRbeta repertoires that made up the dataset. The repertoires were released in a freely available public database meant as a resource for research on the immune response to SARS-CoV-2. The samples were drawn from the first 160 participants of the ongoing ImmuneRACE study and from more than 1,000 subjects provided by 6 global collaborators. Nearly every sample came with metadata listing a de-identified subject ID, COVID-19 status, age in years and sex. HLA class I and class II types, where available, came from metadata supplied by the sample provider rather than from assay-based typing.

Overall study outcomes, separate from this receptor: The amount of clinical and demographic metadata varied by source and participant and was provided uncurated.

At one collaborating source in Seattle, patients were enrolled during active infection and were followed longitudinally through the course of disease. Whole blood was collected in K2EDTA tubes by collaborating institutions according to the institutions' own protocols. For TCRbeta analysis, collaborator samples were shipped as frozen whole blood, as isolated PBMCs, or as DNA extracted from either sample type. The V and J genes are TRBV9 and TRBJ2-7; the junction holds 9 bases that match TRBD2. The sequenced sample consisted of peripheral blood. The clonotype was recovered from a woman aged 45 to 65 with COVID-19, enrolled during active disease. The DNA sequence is TGTGCCAGCAATAGCGGCGGGGGGGATTACGAGCAGTACTTC. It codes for CASNSGGGDYEQYF.